The source of this TCR beta chain is a study of blood T cell repertoires in COVID-19. Across the study: In each case, the material was cDNA or gDNA derived from T cells, B-cell-depleted T cells, or PBMCs.

In the source study's methods: Amplification from reference gene primers served as the basis for estimated nucleated cell counts. Sequencing used immunoSEQ multiplex PCR; TCRdb keeps in-frame clones, though not all of them. V and J calls and clone size come straight from that table; D and trimming were deduced from the DNA. The data show about 240,000 clones, with 82% seen just once and roughly 12% held by the top ten. V shed 1 base, J shed 4 bases, and the junction held 1 base outside the gene matches. The CDR3 loop spans 15 amino acids. Germline V gives CDR1 KGHSH, CDR2 LQKENI. The chain links TRBV18 to TRBJ2-1, with TRBD1 matching 10 bases. The clonotype comes from an older woman with active or convalescent COVID-19. The sample consisted of peripheral blood. In DNA, the CDR3 is TGTGCCAGCTCACCACTGGACAGGGGGTACAATGAGCAGTTCTTC. Translated, it gives CASSPLDRGYNEQFF.